The T cell receptor beta chain under discussion was sequenced for a study of blood T cell repertoires in COVID-19. The wider study: Nucleic acid was either cDNA or gDNA, and it came from T cells, B-cell-depleted T cells, or PBMCs.

There are a few counts of this clone. Method: immunoSEQ multiplex PCR; TCRdb's copy keeps in-frame clones and lacks some. This table holds over 65,000 clones, 85% to 90% found once. The CDR3 covers 14 residues. Losses at the gene ends were 8 bases for V and 5 bases for J; bases not matched to a gene: 7. The germline V gene encodes CDR1 SNHLY and CDR2 FYNNEI. This sequence joins TRBV2 and TRBJ2-1; 9 bases match TRBD1. The sample comprised peripheral blood. This clonotype was obtained from a human donor in a cohort sampled during active COVID-19. The CDR3 reads CASLNRGLNNEQFF. The CDR3 region has the DNA TGTGCCAGCTTGAACAGGGGGCTAAACAATGAGCAGTTCTTC.